The rows below give T cell receptor beta chains drawn from one sample of a study of memory CD4+ T cells and cytomegalovirus serostatus. Some clones are missing from TCRdb's copy, which holds only in-frame ones; the method was immunoSEQ multiplex PCR. The data contain 30,000 to 50,000 clones, roughly 80% of them singletons. Sequencing used memory CD4+ T cells from blood. The source is an adult in good health and CMV-seronegative. The CDR3 runs from the conserved cysteine through the conserved F or W. A D gene is named only where the DNA matches it firmly. Size tells how often a clone was seen (once, few, many) or the class of an expanded clone, and some rows leave it out.

j_gene	d_gene	v_gene	len	abundance	CDR3aa
TRBJ2-1	TRBD1	TRBV7-8	15	-	CASSAAGGGYNEQFF
TRBJ2-2	-	TRBV11-3	16	-	CASSLRGASNTGELFF
TRBJ1-2	TRBD1	TRBV7-9	16	few	CASSLTGDRGLYGYTF
TRBJ2-5	TRBD2	TRBV5-4	16	-	CASSFMLAGFQETQYF
TRBJ2-1	TRBD1	TRBV29-1	18	-	CSVGVGTGGPGWYNEQFF
TRBJ1-5	TRBD1	TRBV7-8	14	-	CASSLEAGGQPQHF
TRBJ2-7	-	TRBV6-6	13	-	CASSPLTGTEQYF
TRBJ1-2	-	TRBV6-1	14	-	CASSETQGSYGYTF
TRBJ2-2	-	TRBV27	15	-	CASSDAGTNTGELFF
TRBJ1-3	-	TRBV25-1	15	-	CASSAVGGLGNTIYF
TRBJ2-7	-	TRBV13	18	-	CASSLGLGGYLGKDEQYF
TRBJ2-5	-	TRBV12-5	12	-	CASGESQETQYF
TRBJ1-1	-	TRBV30	13	few	CAWSRTGNTEAFF
TRBJ2-7	-	TRBV13	16	-	CASSLGYRPLTYEQYF
TRBJ2-1	TRBD2	TRBV2	15	-	CASSERRGGLNEQFF
TRBJ2-5	TRBD2	TRBV7-8	15	-	CASSLGGTREETQYF
TRBJ1-5	TRBD1	TRBV6-5	13	few	CASSTGGRQPQHF
TRBJ1-6	-	TRBV5-1	15	-	CASSLEGINNSPLHF
TRBJ2-3	TRBD2	TRBV19	16	-	CASSLLASGGLGTQYF
TRBJ2-7	TRBD1	TRBV6-4	19	-	CASSPVTRYSDRALYEQYF
TRBJ2-7	TRBD1	TRBV5-6	18	-	CASSFLMPGQGAYYEQYF
TRBJ1-2	TRBD1	TRBV19	16	-	CASSPGTGPFNYGYTF
TRBJ2-1	-	TRBV14	16	-	CASSQVRDPNYNEQFF
TRBJ2-5	-	TRBV6-6	13	-	CASSSWGPSAQYF
TRBJ2-1	-	TRBV27	16	-	CARTLCEARGYNEQFF
TRBJ1-5	-	TRBV7-6	15	-	CASSEVPGGNQPQHF
TRBJ1-2	-	TRBV4-1	15	-	CASSPRQETSYGYTF
TRBJ2-5	TRBD2	TRBV18	16	-	CASSPPWRGAQETQYF
TRBJ1-5	-	TRBV6-5	14	-	CASSLMYSNQPQHF